This T cell receptor beta chain came from a study of identifying expanded T cells in peripheral blood (dated by TCRdb to the late 2010s). General notes on the study: Separate aliquots of the same genomic DNA pool were sequenced to produce technical replicates, and four replicates were compared in pairs.

During the collection period, no infections or other immune events were recorded for the healthy donors. Time-dependent variance in a beta-binomial model of T-cell clone differential abundance was calibrated using healthy-donor blood repertoires as a training cohort. There were roughly 10 healthy donors in the training cohort, of whom 3 were female and 7 were male. An age range of roughly 25 to 65 years, with an average of about 45 years, was recorded for the donors. Whole blood was collected from each healthy donor at three time points spaced around 2 weeks apart and obtained from a commercial supplier. For immunosequencing, genomic DNA was extracted from unsorted whole blood. Of note for this clone: Its antigen remains unidentified. Per-nucleotide qualities are absent, and no much larger clonotype sits a single base away.

The research as a whole found: Across all healthy-donor time intervals, the beta-binomial model significantly cut both the number of clones called differentially abundant and the false-positive rate. The binomial model flagged approximately 1.2 differentially abundant clones between technical replicates, compared with about 16.4 over about two weeks and about 20 over roughly 4 weeks. For all healthy donors, the variance in clone template counts between approximately 2-week samples rose significantly as total template count increased. The authors expected that over much longer intervals, such as months to years, biological variance in healthy repertoires might increase even further.

TCRbeta CDR3 regions were profiled with the immunoSEQ Assay using bias-controlled multiplex PCR amplification of genomic DNA. In the paper's pipeline: To quantify the absolute abundance of each unique TCRbeta CDR3 region, the sequences were collapsed and filtered. Two models were used to test differential abundance: a binomial model (Fisher-equivalent) and a beta-binomial model that adds time-dependent variance fitted from healthy donors. Any clone with fewer than 5 combined templates was excluded, and a clone was called differentially abundant if its Benjamini-Hochberg FDR was below 0.01. Using the form v = (b*log(k)+a)^2, the beta-binomial variance was modeled as a function of the total template count across the two samples. What TCRdb holds here is the immuneACCESS table cut down to in-frame rearrangements. Part of the clones is not present; checked against another copy, under half of the missing clones reflect an unresolved V gene, and the others are unexplained. V and J calls and clone size are copied from that table; D and trimming were computed from the DNA. The sample table contains around 100,000 clones; only one count was recorded for 80% to 90% of them. 5.5% of the sample goes to the ten largest clones.

In the germline V gene (reference sequence), CDR1 corresponds to GTSNPN and CDR2 to SVGIG. Counted from cysteine to phenylalanine, this CDR3 has 13 amino acids. Just the 39-base CDR3 DNA is kept, in frame starting at base 1. V is clipped by 2 bases and J by 4 bases, and the sequence between their germline boundaries is 9 bases long. What was sequenced was blood. This sequence was found in a person between 18 and 75 years old in good health. Here the chain combines TRBV30 and TRBJ1-5; the D segment cannot be called with confidence. The sequence in DNA is TGTGCCTGGAGTCCATATGGAAATCAGCCCCAGCATTTT. It is translated as CAWSPYGNQPQHF. With the rest looked up from the reference TRBV30 and TRBJ1-5 genes rather than sequenced, the full variable domain is SQTIHQWPATLVQPVGSPLSLECTVEGTSNPNLYWYRQAAGRGLQLLFYSVGIGQISSEVPQNLSASRPQDRQFILSSKKLLLSDSGFYLCAWSPYGNQPQHFGDGTRLSIL.